The T cell receptor beta chain under discussion was sequenced for a study of T cell changes during pregnancy in multiple sclerosis. The method was immunoSEQ multiplex PCR; TCRdb's version includes in-frame clones alone and lacks a portion of them. The sample shows tens of thousands of clones, 94% of them seen only once. V shed 1 base and J 5 bases; nucleotides not matched to a gene: 5. Germline V gives CDR1 SGHRS, CDR2 YFSETQ. The CDR3 spans 15 residues. The chain carries TRBV5-1 and TRBJ2-1; 8 bases map to TRBD2. This sample comprised peripheral blood, obtained in the third trimester of pregnancy. The sequence was collected from a female donor with multiple sclerosis, enrolled in a pregnancy study. Written as DNA, the CDR3 is TGCGCCAGCAGCTTGTTTCCGCGGGGGGACAATGAGCAGTTCTTC. Amino acids: CASSLFPRGDNEQFF. Based on the CDR3 plus reference TRBV5-1 and TRBJ2-1, the full variable domain is KAGVTQTPRYLIKTRGQQVTLSCSPISGHRSVSWYQQTPGQGLQFLFEYFSETQRNKGNFPGRFSGRQFSNSRSEMNVSTLELGDSALYLCASSLFPRGDNEQFFGPGTRLTVL.